This T cell receptor (beta chain) was found in a study of blood T cell repertoires in COVID-19. Germline loops: CDR1 MNHEY, CDR2 SVGEGT. The CDR3 is 15 amino acids. Trimming left V 2 bases short and J 1 base short, with 11 bases between. The assay was immunoSEQ multiplex PCR, and TCRdb's table has in-frame clones only and misses some. Among some 180,000 clones, 85% were seen once, and the ten largest hold about 8.1%. The specimen was peripheral blood. The gene calls are TRBV6-2 or TRBV6-3 and TRBJ1-2; TRBD1 is a possible D gene (5 bases). The receptor was derived from a woman older than 75 with COVID-19, enrolled during active disease. The CDR3 loop is CASSYPDTFNYGYTF. CDR3 DNA sequence: TGTGCCAGCAGTTACCCGGACACTTTTAACTATGGCTACACCTTC.